This section outlines one T cell receptor (beta chain) sequence together with its context. The data were obtained in a study of shared T cell receptors in the human thymus. Germline trimming cut 11 bases from V and 4 bases from J; bases unmatched to any gene: 12. This CDR3 contains 15 residues. CDR1 ENHRY and CDR2 SYGVKD come from the germline V gene. The assay was immunoSEQ multiplex PCR, and TCRdb's table has in-frame clones only and misses some. The data hold 700,000 to 750,000 clones, with approximately 85% observed a single time. Separately, the same data were catalogued under a study of human thymus T cells. As that study records: The sample donors, healthy Finnish infants, were having corrective surgery for congenital heart defects. Related studies found that unrelated individuals share highly overlapping thymic repertoires.

This rearrangement joins TRBV10-3 to TRBJ2-2; 8 nucleotides align to TRBD2. The sequenced material came from thymocytes. This clonotype was sampled from a girl under three years old with a congenital heart defect. This chain's CDR3 is CASSRGGRITGELFF. The CDR3 DNA reads as TGTGCCTCCTCCCGGGGGGGCCGGATCACCGGGGAGCTGTTTTTT.